This T cell receptor (beta chain) appears in the sequencing data of a study of regulatory T cells in long-lasting Graves disease. CDR3-region Arm-PCR and iRepertoire HTBI primers produced the TCR beta libraries. As originally analysed: The study identified roughly 59 TRBV and 13 to 15 TRBJ segments across samples. Each CDR3 protein is one row after TCRdb ran MiXCR on the multiplex PCR reads. The V and J calls were not made by the authors but by TCRdb's processing. The profile covers roughly 420,000 distinct CDR3 sequences, with around 13% appearing a single time and 17% taken by the ten largest. Germline CDR1 SGHNT, CDR2 YYREEE (reference sequence). The CDR3 has 13 residues. Trimming removed 5 bases at V and 2 bases at J, with 9 bases between. The sample holds a few counts of this clonotype. Indicated time point: newly diagnosed GD, antithyroid drugs for less than 3 months. PBMC-extracted RNA yielded the TCR library. Graves' disease was diagnosed by American Thyroid Association guidelines.

These data were also reused for a study on T cells in Graves' hyperthyroidism and ophthalmopathy. That investigation notes: In the analysis, a 13 V-J model separated ophthalmopathy from stable hyperthyroidism.

The sequence derives from a woman aged 45-65 years with Graves disease. The chain is built from TRBV5-4 and TRBJ2-3; D ambiguous. The sample in question was peripheral blood mononuclear cells (PBMCs), obtained at new diagnosis, from a patient treated with antithyroid drugs. The CDR3 here is CASSSRLTDTQYF. The CDR3 DNA is TGTGCCAGCAGTTCCCGTCTCACAGATACGCAGTATTTT.